The source of this T cell receptor (beta chain) is a study of T cell responses to AZD1222 COVID-19 vaccine. Study results and caveats: There were repertoire samples only from the period after the peak T cell response. Donors skewed white British and female; clonal diversity was possibly underestimated.

On this clone: Its antigen is not identified.

The CDR3 is 14 residues long. CDR1 GTSNPN and CDR2 SVGIG come from the germline V gene (reference sequence). With V trimmed by 0 bases and J by 7 bases, 7 bases remained unmatched. Produced via immunoSEQ multiplex PCR; TCRdb's table is partial and in-frame only. The sample has 80,000 to 90,000 clones, approximately 87% seen once. The sequence derives from an adult in good health. The sequences come from peripheral blood, collected on day 0 of MenACWY control vaccination. V and J are TRBV30 and TRBJ1-2, with 8 bases fitting TRBD1. CDR3 DNA: TGTGCCTGGAGTGTACCAGGGGGCGCAGGTGGCTACACCTTC. It is translated as CAWSVPGGAGGYTF.